A selection of T cell receptor beta chains follows, all from one sample in a study of cytomegalovirus exposure and HLA in healthy donors. Using immunoSEQ multiplex PCR, the repertoire was profiled, and TCRdb retains in-frame clones only, with some absent. The repertoire holds about 160,000 clones, with roughly 84% as singletons. Source material: PBMCs. These receptors originate from a man aged 45-65 years in good health and CMV-seropositive. The CDR3 runs from the conserved cysteine through the conserved F or W. The order of the fields is V gene, D gene, clone size, J gene, CDR3 DNA, CDR3 protein. D genes are given only for firm matches. Size is stated for part of the rows, as once, few or many counts, or as a class when the clone is expanded.

V gene: TRBV29-1
D gene: .
clone size: .
J gene: TRBJ2-2
CDR3 DNA: TGCAGCGTTAGCAGCGGCGGCTCGGGAACCGGGGAGCTGTTTTTT
CDR3 protein: CSVSSGGSGTGELFF

V gene: TRBV5-7
D gene: .
clone size: .
J gene: TRBJ2-7
CDR3 DNA: TGTGCCAGCAGCTTGTGGAACGGGTTGTCTGACTTC
CDR3 protein: CASSLWNGLSDF

V gene: TRBV11-2
D gene: .
clone size: .
J gene: TRBJ2-7
CDR3 DNA: TGTGCCAGCAGCTTAAGGGGTAGGGCGGTGAGCTCCTACGAGCAGTACTTC
CDR3 protein: CASSLRGRAVSSYEQYF

V gene: TRBV7-9
D gene: TRBD1
clone size: .
J gene: TRBJ1-4
CDR3 DNA: TGTGCCAGCAGCTTAGGGACAGGCAATGAAAAACTGTTTTTT
CDR3 protein: CASSLGTGNEKLFF

V gene: TRBV19
D gene: TRBD1
clone size: .
J gene: TRBJ2-1
CDR3 DNA: TGTGCCAGTAGCCCAGGACAGGGCAGGTACAATGAGCAGTTCTTC
CDR3 protein: CASSPGQGRYNEQFF

V gene: TRBV6-4
D gene: TRBD2
clone size: .
J gene: TRBJ2-3
CDR3 DNA: TGTGCCAGCAGTGACCTAGCGGGAGGGCCCCCAGATACGCAGTATTTT
CDR3 protein: CASSDLAGGPPDTQYF

V gene: TRBV7-2
D gene: .
clone size: .
J gene: TRBJ1-1
CDR3 DNA: TGTGCCAGCAGGTGGGGTGCGGGTACGAACACTGAAGCTTTCTTT
CDR3 protein: CASRWGAGTNTEAFF

V gene: TRBV28
D gene: .
clone size: .
J gene: TRBJ1-5
CDR3 DNA: TGTGCCAGCAGTTTAGCGGGGGATAGAGGGCAGCCCCAGCATTTT
CDR3 protein: CASSLAGDRGQPQHF

V gene: TRBV10-3
D gene: .
clone size: .
J gene: TRBJ2-7
CDR3 DNA: TGTGCCATCAGTGGCATAGGGGGCTCCTACGAGCAGTACTTC
CDR3 protein: CAISGIGGSYEQYF

V gene: TRBV19
D gene: .
clone size: .
J gene: TRBJ1-5
CDR3 DNA: TGTGCCAGTAGTGAACAGAGCAATCAGCCCCAGCATTTT
CDR3 protein: CASSEQSNQPQHF

V gene: TRBV2
D gene: .
clone size: .
J gene: TRBJ1-1
CDR3 DNA: TGTGCCCAGAGGCTGAACACTGAAGCTTTCTTT
CDR3 protein: CAQRLNTEAFF

V gene: TRBV5-1
D gene: .
clone size: .
J gene: TRBJ2-1
CDR3 DNA: TGCGCCAGCAGCTTAGTTAGTGGGAGCTCCTACAATGAGCAGTTCTTC
CDR3 protein: CASSLVSGSSYNEQFF

V gene: TRBV6-1
D gene: TRBD1
clone size: .
J gene: TRBJ1-5
CDR3 DNA: TGTGCCAGCAGTGAAGACAGGGGACGGATTCAGCCCCAGCATTTT
CDR3 protein: CASSEDRGRIQPQHF

V gene: TRBV6-1
D gene: .
clone size: once
J gene: TRBJ1-4
CDR3 DNA: TGTGCCAGCAGTGAAGCCGGGTGGGGGGGGCAAGGTGAAAAACTGTTTTTT
CDR3 protein: CASSEAGWGGQGEKLFF

V gene: TRBV6-6
D gene: .
clone size: .
J gene: TRBJ1-2
CDR3 DNA: TGTGCCAGCAGTTTATCGGCAGCGATTAACTATGGCTACACCTTC
CDR3 protein: CASSLSAAINYGYTF

V gene: TRBV6-1
D gene: .
clone size: once
J gene: TRBJ1-1
CDR3 DNA: TGTGCCAGCAGGCCGGGGTGGGACACTGAAGCTTTCTTT
CDR3 protein: CASRPGWDTEAFF

V gene: TRBV9
D gene: .
clone size: .
J gene: TRBJ2-1
CDR3 DNA: TGTGCCAGCAGCGGGGCTAGCGTCTACAATGAGCAGTTCTTC
CDR3 protein: CASSGASVYNEQFF

V gene: TRBV10-3
D gene: .
clone size: .
J gene: TRBJ2-1
CDR3 DNA: TGTGCCATCACCCCGGGTAGACAAGCGGTAAGCTCCTACAATGAGCAGTTCTTC
CDR3 protein: CAITPGRQAVSSYNEQFF

V gene: TRBV28
D gene: .
clone size: once
J gene: TRBJ2-3
CDR3 DNA: TGTGCCAGCAGTTTCTCAGCGGGTCGCACAGATACGCAGTATTTT
CDR3 protein: CASSFSAGRTDTQYF

V gene: TRBV5-6
D gene: TRBD1
clone size: .
J gene: TRBJ1-2
CDR3 DNA: TGTGCCAGCAGCCTCGACAGGGGGCAGACGTATAGCTATGGCTACACCTTC
CDR3 protein: CASSLDRGQTYSYGYTF

V gene: TRBV5-4
D gene: .
clone size: once
J gene: TRBJ2-1
CDR3 DNA: TGTGCCAGCAGCTCTCGTTCTTACTTGAGGGAGTTCTTC
CDR3 protein: CASSSRSYLREFF

V gene: TRBV11-1
D gene: .
clone size: .
J gene: TRBJ2-5
CDR3 DNA: TGTGCCAGCAGCTCCCGGACAGAGGGGTGGGAGACCCAGTACTTC
CDR3 protein: CASSSRTEGWETQYF

V gene: TRBV6-1
D gene: TRBD1
clone size: .
J gene: TRBJ2-2
CDR3 DNA: TGTGCCAGCAGCAATATGGACAGGGGTACCGGGGAGCTGTTTTTT
CDR3 protein: CASSNMDRGTGELFF

V gene: TRBV6-6
D gene: TRBD1
clone size: .
J gene: TRBJ1-1
CDR3 DNA: TGTGCCAGCAAAGATAGACAGGGAGATACTGAAGCTTTCTTT
CDR3 protein: CASKDRQGDTEAFF

V gene: TRBV27
D gene: .
clone size: .
J gene: TRBJ1-1
CDR3 DNA: TGTGCCAGCAGTTTACAGATCATGAACACTGAAGCTTTCTTT
CDR3 protein: CASSLQIMNTEAFF

V gene: TRBV5-1
D gene: TRBD2
clone size: .
J gene: TRBJ2-3
CDR3 DNA: TGCGCCAGCAGCTTGGGACTAGCGGGGGGGTCCTGGCCAGATACGCAGTATTTT
CDR3 protein: CASSLGLAGGSWPDTQYF

V gene: TRBV7-2
D gene: .
clone size: .
J gene: TRBJ2-3
CDR3 DNA: TGTGCCAGCACCCCACAGGTCGACCGCACAGATACGCAGTATTTT
CDR3 protein: CASTPQVDRTDTQYF

V gene: TRBV7-3
D gene: .
clone size: .
J gene: TRBJ2-2
CDR3 DNA: TGTGCCAGCAGCCCTTCAGGGGCCGGGGAGCTGTTTTTT
CDR3 protein: CASSPSGAGELFF

V gene: TRBV6-1
D gene: .
clone size: .
J gene: TRBJ1-5
CDR3 DNA: TGTGCCAGCAGTGAAAGGGGTCGGCAGCCCCAGCATTTT
CDR3 protein: CASSERGRQPQHF

V gene: TRBV2
D gene: TRBD1
clone size: .
J gene: TRBJ1-5
CDR3 DNA: TGTGCCAGCAGCGGGACAGGAGGTCAGCCCCAGCATTTT
CDR3 protein: CASSGTGGQPQHF

V gene: TRBV6-5
D gene: .
clone size: .
J gene: TRBJ1-3
CDR3 DNA: TGTGCCAGCAGTTACTCGATACATGCTGGAAACACCATATATTTT
CDR3 protein: CASSYSIHAGNTIYF